This TCR beta chain was identified during a study of cytomegalovirus exposure and HLA in healthy donors. Study in general: Earlier results showed 117 million unique TCR beta sequences derived from roughly 190 million T cells.

Use of 60 Vbeta and 13 Jbeta primers characterized the PCR. The protocol was immunoSEQ multiplex PCR, while the TCRdb copy is restricted to in-frame clones and leaves out a portion. The sample lists approximately 240,000 clones, 85% to 90% occurring once. The study, taken as a whole, reports: Rarity characterized most TCR sequences, yet some public TCRs appeared in many donors. A missense variant in DCLRE1C was later tied to TCR beta V- and J-gene trimming.

Comments on this clone: The antigen remains undetermined.

This CDR3 has 16 residues. Trimming removed 4 bases from V and 3 bases from J, with 18 bases in between. From germline, CDR1 is SGHAT and CDR2 FQDESV (reference sequence). The specimen sequenced was PBMCs. This clonotype was sampled from a woman aged 18-29 years in good health and CMV-seronegative. The chain uses TRBV11-1 and TRBJ1-1, with D tentatively TRBD1 (6 bases). The chain's CDR3 is CASSSIPRGGYTEAFF. CDR3 coding DNA: TGTGCCAGCAGCTCGATCCCCAGGGGCGGTTACACTGAAGCTTTCTTT.